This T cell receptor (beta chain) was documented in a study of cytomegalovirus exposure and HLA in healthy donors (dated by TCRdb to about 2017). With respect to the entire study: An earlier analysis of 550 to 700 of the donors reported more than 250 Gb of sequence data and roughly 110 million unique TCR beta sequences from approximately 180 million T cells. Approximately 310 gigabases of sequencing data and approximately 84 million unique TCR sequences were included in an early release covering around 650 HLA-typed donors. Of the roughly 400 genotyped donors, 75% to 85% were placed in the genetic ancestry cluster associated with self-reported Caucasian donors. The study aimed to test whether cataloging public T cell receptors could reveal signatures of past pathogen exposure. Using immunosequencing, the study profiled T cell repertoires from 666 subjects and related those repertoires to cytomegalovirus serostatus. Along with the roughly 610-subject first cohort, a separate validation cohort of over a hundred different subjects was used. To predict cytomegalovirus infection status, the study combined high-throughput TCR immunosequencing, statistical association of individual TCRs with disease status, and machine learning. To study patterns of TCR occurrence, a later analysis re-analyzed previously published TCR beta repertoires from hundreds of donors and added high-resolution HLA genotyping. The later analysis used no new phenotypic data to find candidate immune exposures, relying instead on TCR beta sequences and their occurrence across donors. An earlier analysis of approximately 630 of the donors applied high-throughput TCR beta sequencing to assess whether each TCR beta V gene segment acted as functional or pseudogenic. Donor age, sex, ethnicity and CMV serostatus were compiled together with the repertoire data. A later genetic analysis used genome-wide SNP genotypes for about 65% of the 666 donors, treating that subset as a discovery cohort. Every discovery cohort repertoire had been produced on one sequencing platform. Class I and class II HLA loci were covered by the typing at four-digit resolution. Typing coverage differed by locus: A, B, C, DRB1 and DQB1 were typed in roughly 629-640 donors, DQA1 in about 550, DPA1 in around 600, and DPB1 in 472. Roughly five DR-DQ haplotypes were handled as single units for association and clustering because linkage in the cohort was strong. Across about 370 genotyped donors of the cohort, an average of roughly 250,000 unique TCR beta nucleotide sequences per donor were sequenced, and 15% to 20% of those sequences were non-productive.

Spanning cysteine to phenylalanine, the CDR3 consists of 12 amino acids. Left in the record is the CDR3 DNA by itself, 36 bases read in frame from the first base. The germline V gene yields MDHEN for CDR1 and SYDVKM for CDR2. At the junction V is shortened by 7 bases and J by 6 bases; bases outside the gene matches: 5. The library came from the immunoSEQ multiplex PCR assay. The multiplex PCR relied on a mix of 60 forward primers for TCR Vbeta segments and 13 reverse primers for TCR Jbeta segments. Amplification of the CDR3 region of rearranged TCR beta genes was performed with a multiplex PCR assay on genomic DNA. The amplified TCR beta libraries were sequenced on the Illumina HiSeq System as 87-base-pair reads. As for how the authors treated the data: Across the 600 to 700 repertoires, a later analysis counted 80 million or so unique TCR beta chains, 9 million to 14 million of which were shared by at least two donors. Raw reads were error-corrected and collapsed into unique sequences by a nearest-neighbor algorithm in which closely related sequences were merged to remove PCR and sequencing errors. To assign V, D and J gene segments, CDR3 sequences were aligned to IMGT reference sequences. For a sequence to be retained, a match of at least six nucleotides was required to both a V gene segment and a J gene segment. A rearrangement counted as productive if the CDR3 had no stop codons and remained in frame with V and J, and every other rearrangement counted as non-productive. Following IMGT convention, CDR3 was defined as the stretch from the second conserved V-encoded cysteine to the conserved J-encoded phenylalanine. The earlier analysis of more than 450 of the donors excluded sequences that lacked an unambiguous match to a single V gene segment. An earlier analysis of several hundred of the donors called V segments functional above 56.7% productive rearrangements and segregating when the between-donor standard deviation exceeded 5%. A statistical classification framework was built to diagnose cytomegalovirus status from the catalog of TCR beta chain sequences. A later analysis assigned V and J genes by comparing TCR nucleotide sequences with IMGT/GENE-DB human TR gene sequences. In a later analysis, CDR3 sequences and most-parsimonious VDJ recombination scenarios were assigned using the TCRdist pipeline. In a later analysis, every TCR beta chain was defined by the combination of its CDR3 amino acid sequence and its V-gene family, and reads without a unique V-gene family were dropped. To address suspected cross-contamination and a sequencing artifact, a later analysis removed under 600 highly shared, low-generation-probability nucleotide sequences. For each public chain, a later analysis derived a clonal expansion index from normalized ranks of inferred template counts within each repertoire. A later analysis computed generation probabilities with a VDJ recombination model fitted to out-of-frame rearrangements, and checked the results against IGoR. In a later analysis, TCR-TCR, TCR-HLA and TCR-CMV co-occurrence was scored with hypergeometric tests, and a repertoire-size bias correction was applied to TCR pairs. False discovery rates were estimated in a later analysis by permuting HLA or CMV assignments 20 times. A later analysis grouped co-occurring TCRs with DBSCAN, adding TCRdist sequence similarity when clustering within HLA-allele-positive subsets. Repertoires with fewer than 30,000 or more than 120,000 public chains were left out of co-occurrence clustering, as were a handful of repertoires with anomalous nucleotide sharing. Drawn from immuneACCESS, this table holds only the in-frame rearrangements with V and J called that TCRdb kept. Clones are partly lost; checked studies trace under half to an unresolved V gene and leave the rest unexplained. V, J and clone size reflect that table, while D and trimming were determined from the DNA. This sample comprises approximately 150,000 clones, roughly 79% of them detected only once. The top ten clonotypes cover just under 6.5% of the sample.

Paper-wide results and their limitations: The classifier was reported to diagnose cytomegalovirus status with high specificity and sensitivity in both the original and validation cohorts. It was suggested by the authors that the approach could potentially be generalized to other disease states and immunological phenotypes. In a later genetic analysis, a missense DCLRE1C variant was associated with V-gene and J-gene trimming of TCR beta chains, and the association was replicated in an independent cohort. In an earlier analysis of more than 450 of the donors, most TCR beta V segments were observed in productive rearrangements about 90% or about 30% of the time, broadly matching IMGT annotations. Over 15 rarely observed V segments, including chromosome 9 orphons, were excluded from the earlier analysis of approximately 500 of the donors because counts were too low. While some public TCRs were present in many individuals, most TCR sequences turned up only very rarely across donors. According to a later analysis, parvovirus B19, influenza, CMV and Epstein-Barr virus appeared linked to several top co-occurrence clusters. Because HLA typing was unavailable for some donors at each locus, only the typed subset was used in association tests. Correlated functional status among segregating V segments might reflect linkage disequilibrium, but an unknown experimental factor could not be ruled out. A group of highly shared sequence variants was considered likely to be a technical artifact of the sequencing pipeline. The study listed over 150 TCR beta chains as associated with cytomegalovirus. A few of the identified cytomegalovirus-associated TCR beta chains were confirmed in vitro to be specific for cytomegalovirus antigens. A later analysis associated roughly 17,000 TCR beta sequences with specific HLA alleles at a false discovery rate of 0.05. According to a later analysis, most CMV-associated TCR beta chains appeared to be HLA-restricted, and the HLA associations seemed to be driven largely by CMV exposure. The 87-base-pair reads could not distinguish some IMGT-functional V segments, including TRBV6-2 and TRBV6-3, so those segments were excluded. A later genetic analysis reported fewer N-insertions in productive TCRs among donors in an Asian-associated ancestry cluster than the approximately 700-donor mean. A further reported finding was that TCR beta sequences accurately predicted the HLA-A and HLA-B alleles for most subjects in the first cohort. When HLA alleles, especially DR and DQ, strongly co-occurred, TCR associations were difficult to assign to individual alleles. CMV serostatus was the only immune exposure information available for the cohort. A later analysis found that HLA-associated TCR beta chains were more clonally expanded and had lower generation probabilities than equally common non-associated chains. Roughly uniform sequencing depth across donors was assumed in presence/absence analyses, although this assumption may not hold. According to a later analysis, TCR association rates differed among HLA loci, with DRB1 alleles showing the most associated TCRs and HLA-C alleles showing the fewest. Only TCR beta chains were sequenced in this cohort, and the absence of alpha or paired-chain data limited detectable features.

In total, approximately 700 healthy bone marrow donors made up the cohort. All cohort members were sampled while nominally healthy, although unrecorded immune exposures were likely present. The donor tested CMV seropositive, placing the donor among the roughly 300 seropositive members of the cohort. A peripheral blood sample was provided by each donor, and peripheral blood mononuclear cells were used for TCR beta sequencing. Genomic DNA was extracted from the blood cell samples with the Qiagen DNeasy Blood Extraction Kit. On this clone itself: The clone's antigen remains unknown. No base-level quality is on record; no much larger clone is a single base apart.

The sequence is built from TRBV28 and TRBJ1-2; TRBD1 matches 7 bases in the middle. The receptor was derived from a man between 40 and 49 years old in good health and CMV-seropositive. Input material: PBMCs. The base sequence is TGTGCCAGCACCATAGGGGGCCATGGCTACACCTTC. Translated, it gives CASTIGGHGYTF.